This T cell receptor beta chain came from a study of shared clonotypes between healthy human individuals. In the original workflow: As immunoSEQ supplied junction-only sequences (without quality scores), filtering differed. Generated by immunoSEQ multiplex PCR, the TCRdb table keeps only in-frame clones and is missing some. From that table come the V and J calls and clone size; the DNA was used to work out D and trimming. The sample gives over 850,000 clones, about four fifths of which show up once; 0.5% to 0.6% is in the top ten. Findings and caveats of the study: The study found lower generation probabilities in non-shared clonotypes than in those shared by all four donors. Memory subsets generally showed smaller estimated richness than naive subsets did.

In germline, CDR1 is MDHEN, CDR2 SYDVKM. The CDR3 covers 14 residues. V gave up 1 base and J gave up 4 bases, with 10 bases separating them. About this clone itself: Antigen specificity is unknown.

The authors divided CD4+ cells into CD45RA+ naive and CD45RA-negative memory subsets. Sequencing was carried out using memory CD4+ T cells from PBMCs. Subset of the sample: CD45RA-negative fraction. The chain recombines TRBV28 with TRBJ1-2; TRBD1 might be the D (5 bases). The receptor was isolated from a man aged 18 to 30 in good health. Some clones in this sample may be carry-over from other donors' samples. CDR3 in DNA: TGTGCCAGCAGTTTATTGGCAGGGATCTATGGCTACACCTTC. It codes for CASSLLAGIYGYTF.